Listed below are T cell receptor beta chains from one sample, sequenced in a study of blood T cell repertoires in COVID-19. The data were produced by immunoSEQ multiplex PCR, yet TCRdb's version contains in-frame clones alone and is incomplete. This table holds under 200,000 clones, roughly 82% found once. Sequenced material: peripheral blood. These receptors all come from a woman aged 25 to 39 with acute or convalescent COVID-19. Both conserved end residues are part of each CDR3. A D gene is named only where the DNA matches it firmly. Rows may omit the clone size; those that give it use once, few, many or a size class.

CDR3nt | CDR3aa | v_gene | d_gene | abundance | j_gene
TGTGCCACCAGCAGAGAACCGGACAGGAACTACGAGCAGTACTTC | CATSREPDRNYEQYF | TRBV15 | TRBD1 | NA | TRBJ2-7
TGTGCCAGCAGCTTAGCCACAGGAGAAAAACTGTTTTTT | CASSLATGEKLFF | TRBV7-9 | NA | NA | TRBJ1-4
TGTGCCAGCAACCCTCGGACACGCAACTATGGCTACACCTTC | CASNPRTRNYGYTF | TRBV6-5 | NA | NA | TRBJ1-2
TGTGCCTGGACCCCGGGTTCCATGGTCTATGGCTACACCTTC | CAWTPGSMVYGYTF | TRBV30 | NA | NA | TRBJ1-2
TGTGCCAGCAGCCTGACAGGGACTGGGGCCAACGTCCTGACTTTC | CASSLTGTGANVLTF | TRBV6-2/TRBV6-3 | TRBD1 | NA | TRBJ2-6
TGTGCCAGCAGCTTGAACATTGGAGAGACCCAGTACTTC | CASSLNIGETQYF | TRBV5-6 | NA | NA | TRBJ2-5
TGTGCCAGCAGTCGTCGAACGACAGGGGCGGGCTTGGCAGATACGCAGTATTTT | CASSRRTTGAGLADTQYF | TRBV6-6 | TRBD1 | NA | TRBJ2-3
TGTGCCGAACAACAGGGTCCCAACACTGAAGCTTTCTTT | CAEQQGPNTEAFF | TRBV5-3 | NA | many | TRBJ1-1
TGTGCCAGCAGTTACAGGGGCCCAATGAACACTGAAGCTTTCTTT | CASSYRGPMNTEAFF | TRBV6-2/TRBV6-3 | NA | NA | TRBJ1-1
TGTGCCAGTAGTATTAGCTATCAGCCCCAGCATTTT | CASSISYQPQHF | TRBV19 | NA | NA | TRBJ1-5
TGTGCCAGCAGGCGACAGGGGTCAAAAACTGAAGCTTTCTTT | CASRRQGSKTEAFF | TRBV27 | TRBD1 | NA | TRBJ1-1
TGTGCCAGCAGCCAAGATCTTGGGACAGGACCCAACTATGGCTACACCTTC | CASSQDLGTGPNYGYTF | TRBV3-1/TRBV3-2 | TRBD1 | NA | TRBJ1-2
TGCGCCAGCAGTGAGTTGTCTACCCACAATGAGCAGTTCTTC | CASSELSTHNEQFF | TRBV10-1 | NA | NA | TRBJ2-1
TGTGCCAGCAGCCAAGAAACGGGACTGACGAACACTGAAGCTTTCTTT | CASSQETGLTNTEAFF | TRBV3-1/TRBV3-2 | NA | NA | TRBJ1-1
TGCGCCAGCAGCTCAAGGACAGGGGGAACCTACAATGAGCAGTTCTTC | CASSSRTGGTYNEQFF | TRBV5-1 | TRBD1 | NA | TRBJ2-1
TGTGCCAGCAGTTACGGGGGCTCCAGCTCCTACGAGCAGTACTTC | CASSYGGSSSYEQYF | TRBV6-2/TRBV6-3 | NA | NA | TRBJ2-7
TGTGCCAGCAGTCGACAGGGCTACGTCCTGACTTTC | CASSRQGYVLTF | TRBV6-2/TRBV6-3 | TRBD1 | NA | TRBJ2-6
TGTGCTAGTGGTTCCGGACTAGCGGGAGGGGTGGATACGCAGTATTTT | CASGSGLAGGVDTQYF | TRBV12-5 | TRBD2 | NA | TRBJ2-3
TGTGCCAGTAGTATAGGGAGCGGGGGCAGCACAGATACGCAGTATTTT | CASSIGSGGSTDTQYF | TRBV19 | TRBD2 | NA | TRBJ2-3
TGTGCCAGCAGTTCCCCGGCCAGGGGAGGGCACGAGCAGTACTTC | CASSSPARGGHEQYF | TRBV27 | NA | NA | TRBJ2-7
TGTGCCAGCAGTTCCGGGGGATGGGGCGAGCAGTACTTC | CASSSGGWGEQYF | TRBV13 | NA | NA | TRBJ2-7
TGTGCCAGCAAACCGGTAGCGGGCCGGCTGGACTATGGCTACACCTTC | CASKPVAGRLDYGYTF | TRBV7-3 | NA | NA | TRBJ1-2
TGTGCCAGTAGCGGACAGGGGGGAAGAGATGAAAAACTGTTTTTT | CASSGQGGRDEKLFF | TRBV19 | TRBD1 | NA | TRBJ1-4
TGTGCCAGCACTAAAAGGGACAGGGTTTTCCCCGACGCGTACTTC | CASTKRDRVFPDAYF | TRBV28 | TRBD1 | NA | TRBJ2-7
TGTGCCAGCAGCGCGGGACTAGCGGGGGTGCATGAGCAGTTCTTC | CASSAGLAGVHEQFF | TRBV5-6 | TRBD2 | NA | TRBJ2-1
TGTGCCAGCAGTCCACTAATGCCTGAAGCTTTCTTT | CASSPLMPEAFF | TRBV28 | NA | NA | TRBJ1-1
TGTGCCAGCAGGCCCACTAGCGGTCCCTCCTACGAGCAGTACTTC | CASRPTSGPSYEQYF | TRBV25-1 | TRBD2 | NA | TRBJ2-7
TGTGCCAGCAGCTTAACAGGGTACACTGAAGCTTTCTTT | CASSLTGYTEAFF | TRBV9 | NA | NA | TRBJ1-1
TGTGCCAGCAGCGTAGGGCAGGGAAACATTCAGTACTTC | CASSVGQGNIQYF | TRBV9 | NA | NA | TRBJ2-4
TGTGCCAGTAGTATAGCGCTAGCGGAATACTACGAGCAGTACTTC | CASSIALAEYYEQYF | TRBV19 | TRBD2 | NA | TRBJ2-7
TGTGCCAGCAGGTTAGACCCGGGACTAGCAAGTTTC | CASRLDPGLASF | TRBV12-3/TRBV12-4 | TRBD2 | NA | TRBJ2-7
TGTGCCAGCAGTTTTCAATCCTATAATTCACCCCTCCACTTT | CASSFQSYNSPLHF | TRBV27 | NA | NA | TRBJ1-6
TGTGCCAGCAAGAGGGCAGGGGGCTATTCACCCCTCCACTTT | CASKRAGGYSPLHF | TRBV28 | TRBD1 | NA | TRBJ1-6
TGTGCCAGCAGTGACTCGACTAGCGGACATTACAATGAGCAGTTCTTC | CASSDSTSGHYNEQFF | TRBV6-4 | TRBD2 | few | TRBJ2-1
TGTGCCAGCAGCGCACAGGGGGCGGGGGTCTATGGCTACACCTTC | CASSAQGAGVYGYTF | TRBV7-9 | TRBD1 | once | TRBJ1-2
TGTGCCAGCAGCGTCGGGGTAGCTAACTATGGCTACACCTTC | CASSVGVANYGYTF | TRBV9 | NA | NA | TRBJ1-2
TGTGCCAGCAGCTCAGGGAGGGCTACCAATCAGCCCCAGCATTTT | CASSSGRATNQPQHF | TRBV7-9 | NA | once | TRBJ1-5
TGTGCCAGCACCTTGCGGGTGACGGGGGAAGCTTTCTTT | CASTLRVTGEAFF | TRBV12-3/TRBV12-4 | NA | once | TRBJ1-1
TGCGCCAGCAGCCAAGGTCTTGACGCGGGGCAGCCCCAGCATTTT | CASSQGLDAGQPQHF | TRBV4-3 | NA | NA | TRBJ1-5
TGTGCCAGTAGTATAGGCGGGGCAAACACTGAAGCTTTCTTT | CASSIGGANTEAFF | TRBV19 | NA | NA | TRBJ1-1
TGTGCCAGCAACCCCGGGCGGGTGTTTGAGCAGTACTTC | CASNPGRVFEQYF | TRBV7-8 | NA | NA | TRBJ2-7